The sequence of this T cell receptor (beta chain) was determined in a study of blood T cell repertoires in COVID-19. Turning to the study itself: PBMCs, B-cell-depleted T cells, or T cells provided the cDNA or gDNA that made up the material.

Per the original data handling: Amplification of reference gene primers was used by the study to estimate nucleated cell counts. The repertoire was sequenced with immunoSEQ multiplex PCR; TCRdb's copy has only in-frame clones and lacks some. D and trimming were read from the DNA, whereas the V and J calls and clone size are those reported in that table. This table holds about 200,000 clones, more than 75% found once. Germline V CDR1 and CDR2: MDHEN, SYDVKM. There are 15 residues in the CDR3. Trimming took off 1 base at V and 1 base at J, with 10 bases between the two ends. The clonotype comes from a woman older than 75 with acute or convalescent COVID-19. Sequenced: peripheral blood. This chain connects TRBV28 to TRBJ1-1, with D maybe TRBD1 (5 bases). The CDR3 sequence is CASSLLTATNTEAFF. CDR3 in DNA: TGTGCCAGCAGTTTATTGACAGCTACGAACACTGAAGCTTTCTTT.